These 14 T cell receptor beta chains were all obtained from the same sample, sequenced in a study of blood T cell repertoires in COVID-19. Only in-frame clones appear in the TCRdb table, and some are missing; sequencing was by immunoSEQ multiplex PCR. This table has roughly 50,000 clones, over 70% appearing once. Source material: peripheral blood. These receptors originate from a man aged 70 or older with acute or convalescent COVID-19.

This chain joins TRBV4-3 and TRBJ1-2; no reliable D call. Trimming took off 0 bases at V and 2 bases at J, with 10 bases between the two ends. CDR1 LGHNA and CDR2 YSLEER come from the germline V gene. The CDR3 is 15 amino acids. CDR3 loop: CASSQDDTRNYGYTF. DNA for the CDR3: TGCGCCAGCAGCCAAGATGATACCAGAAACTATGGCTACACCTTC.

The V and J genes are TRBV12-5 and TRBJ1-3, with D possibly being TRBD1 (5 bases). With 0 bases removed from V and 3 bases from J, the gap between germline ends came to 12 bases. Germline-derived CDR1 and CDR2 are LGHNT and FRNRAP. The CDR3 is made up of 16 amino acids. For the CDR3, the DNA is TGTGCTAGTGGTTTGGTAACGCAGGGCTTTGGAAACACCATATATTTT. Residues: CASGLVTQGFGNTIYF.

The gene calls are TRBV5-6 and TRBJ2-7; D gene uncertain. V was trimmed by 0 bases and J by 2 bases, leaving 12 bases between them. The length of the CDR3 is 15 residues. Germline assignment: CDR1 SGHDT and CDR2 YYEEEE. This CDR3 reads CASSLVRRSAYEQYF. The CDR3, as DNA: TGTGCCAGCAGCTTGGTTCGCCGGAGCGCCTACGAGCAGTACTTC.

The chain is built from TRBV28 and TRBJ1-4; 9 nucleotides align to TRBD1. CDR1 and CDR2 (germline): MDHEN, SYDVKM. This CDR3 is built from 16 residues. V was clipped by 7 bases and J by 4 bases; unmatched bases: 10. CDR3 region: CASIPGRGQGNEKLFF. The CDR3 DNA reads as TGTGCCAGCATCCCCGGTCGGGGACAGGGTAATGAAAAACTGTTTTTT.

J is TRBJ1-4 and V is TRBV6-5, with D possibly being TRBD1 (5 bases). This CDR3 is built from 15 residues. Germline values: CDR1 MNHEY, CDR2 SVGAGI. V dropped 6 bases and J dropped 8 bases, with 19 bases sitting between them. The chain's CDR3 is CASRRTRDFREKLFF. Written as DNA, the CDR3 is TGTGCCAGCAGACGTACTCGGGACTTCAGAGAAAAACTGTTTTTT.

This clone was seen at least ten times. The chain is built from TRBV4-3 and TRBJ2-3; maybe TRBD1 (5 bases). Germline values: CDR1 LGHNA, CDR2 YSLEER. CDR3 length: 17 amino acids. Deletions cut 0 bases from V and 0 bases from J, with 13 bases between. The CDR3 here is CASSQDMSHRSTDTQYF. In nucleotides, the CDR3 is TGCGCCAGCAGCCAAGACATGTCGCACAGGAGCACAGATACGCAGTATTTT.

The V and J genes are TRBV7-2 and TRBJ2-7, with TRBD2 matching over 8 bases. V dropped 2 bases and J dropped 0; count of bases not matched to a gene: 9. Germline lookup yields CDR1 SGHTA and CDR2 FQGNSA. The length of the CDR3 is 17 residues. In DNA form, the CDR3 reads TGTGCCAGCAGCTTAAACTCCGGGGGGGCGAGCTCCTACGAGCAGTACTTC. Protein: CASSLNSGGASSYEQYF.

The rearrangement links TRBV7-9 to TRBJ1-1, with 10 positions matching TRBD1. The CDR3 covers 17 residues. Per germline, CDR1 SEHNR and CDR2 FQNEAQ (reference sequence). V trimming: 5 bases; J trimming: 1 base; junction bases outside the gene matches: 10. This CDR3 is CASSLRQGAWGNTEAFF. The CDR3 region has the DNA TGTGCCAGCAGCCTCAGACAGGGGGCGTGGGGGAACACTGAAGCTTTCTTT.

The chain recombines TRBV7-2 with TRBJ1-3, with D tentatively TRBD1 (6 bases). V dropped 7 bases and J dropped 1 base, with 14 bases sitting between them. This CDR3 region has 15 residues. Germline CDR1 and CDR2: SGHTA and FQGNSA. DNA of the CDR3: TGTGCCAGCACCGAGAGGGGGTCGTCTGGAAACACCATATATTTT. It yields the protein CASTERGSSGNTIYF.

The chain links TRBV7-8 to TRBJ2-1; D might be TRBD1 (6 bases). CDR1 SGHVS and CDR2 FQNEAQ come from the germline V gene. The CDR3 has 15 amino acids. The V gene lost 4 bases and the J gene lost 2 bases, with 12 bases spanning the gap. The CDR3 DNA reads as TGTGCCAGCAGCTCACGGACAGAACCCTACAATGAGCAGTTCTTC. Amino acid sequence: CASSSRTEPYNEQFF. The entire variable domain, with the rest obtained from reference TRBV7-8 and TRBJ2-1, is as follows: GAGVSQSPRYKVAKRGQDVALRCDPISGHVSLFWYQQALGQGPEFLTYFQNEAQLDKSGLPSDRFFAERPEGSVSTLKIQRTQQEDSAVYLCASSSRTEPYNEQFFGPGTRLTVL.

The genes are TRBV19 and TRBJ2-7; no clear D. This CDR3 comprises 12 residues. Germline CDR1 reads LNHDA; CDR2 reads SQIVND (reference sequence). The V end lost 1 base, the J end lost 5 bases, and 6 bases lay between the germline ends. For the CDR3, the DNA is TGTGCCAGTAGTATAGGCGGCCACGAGCAGTACTTC. It specifies CASSIGGHEQYF.

The CDR3 spells CASSLDPGYGYTF. DNA of the CDR3: TGTGCCAGCAGCTTAGATCCAGGCTATGGCTACACCTTC. The V and J genes are TRBV7-3 and TRBJ1-2; D unresolved. The CDR3 has 13 amino acids. Germline lookup yields CDR1 SGHTA and CDR2 FQGTGA. Trimming pared 2 bases from V and 4 bases from J, leaving 8 bases between. The variable domain in full, with the rest retrieved from reference TRBV7-3 and TRBJ1-2, is GAGVSQTPSNKVTEKGKYVELRCDPISGHTALYWYRQSLGQGPEFLIYFQGTGAADDSGLPNDRFFAVRPEGSVSTLKIQRTERGDSAVYLCASSLDPGYGYTFGSGTRLTVV.

V gene TRBV7-2 combines with J gene TRBJ2-7; D is ambiguous. CDR1 and CDR2 from the germline V gene are SGHTA and FQGNSA. Between the trimmed V and J ends, which lost 3 bases and 0 bases, there was a span of 6 bases. The CDR3 is 13 residues long. Here the CDR3 reads CASSFEFSYEQYF. The CDR3 DNA sequence: TGTGCCAGCAGCTTTGAGTTCTCCTACGAGCAGTACTTC.

This clone was recorded only once. DNA of the CDR3: TGTGCCAGCAGCCAAGGGGACAACAACGAGCAGTACTTC. Translating gives CASSQGDNNEQYF. The V and J genes are TRBV4-2 and TRBJ2-7, with D possibly being TRBD1 (6 bases). The germline V gene has CDR1 LGHNA and CDR2 YNFKEQ. Trimming removed 1 base from V and 5 bases from J, with 9 bases in between. This CDR3 is built from 13 residues.